What follows describes a single TCR beta chain. The data were obtained in a study of blood T cell repertoires in COVID-19. Study-level background: The cDNA or gDNA used as material had been derived from T cells, B-cell-depleted T cells, or PBMCs.

The repertoire was sequenced with immunoSEQ multiplex PCR; TCRdb's copy has only in-frame clones and lacks some. The sample shows 150,000 or so clones, almost 85% of them seen only once. The sequencing input was peripheral blood. The TCR sequence derives from a human donor with acute or convalescent COVID-19. The donor label of this sample is uncertain.

CDR3 in DNA: TGCGCCAGCAGAGGGGCTACAGGGGGCACGGGCACTGAAGCTTTCTTT. Translated: CASRGATGGTGTEAFF. The chain employs TRBV5-1 and TRBJ1-1, with 9 bases that match TRBD1. V shed 5 bases and J 4 bases; nucleotides not matched to a gene: 12. CDR3 length: 16 amino acids. Germline V CDR1 and CDR2: SGHRS, YFSETQ.